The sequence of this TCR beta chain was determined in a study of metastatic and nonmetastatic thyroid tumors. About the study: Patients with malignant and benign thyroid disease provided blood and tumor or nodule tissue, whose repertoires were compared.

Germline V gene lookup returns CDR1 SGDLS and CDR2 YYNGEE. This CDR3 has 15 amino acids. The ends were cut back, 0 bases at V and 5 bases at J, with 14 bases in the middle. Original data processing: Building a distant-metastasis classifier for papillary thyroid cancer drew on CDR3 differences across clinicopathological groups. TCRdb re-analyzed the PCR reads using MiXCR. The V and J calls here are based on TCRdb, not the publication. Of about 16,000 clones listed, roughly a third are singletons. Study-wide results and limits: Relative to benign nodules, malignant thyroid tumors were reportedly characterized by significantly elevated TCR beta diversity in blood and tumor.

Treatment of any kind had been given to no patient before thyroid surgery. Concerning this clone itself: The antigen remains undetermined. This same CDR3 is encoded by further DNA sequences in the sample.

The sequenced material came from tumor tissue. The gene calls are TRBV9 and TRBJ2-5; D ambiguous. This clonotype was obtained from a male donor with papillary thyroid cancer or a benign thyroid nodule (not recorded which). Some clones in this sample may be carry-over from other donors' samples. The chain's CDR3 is CASSVDGGPGETQYF. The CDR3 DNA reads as TGTGCCAGCAGCGTAGACGGTGGGCCTGGTGAGACCCAGTACTTC.